This is a list of T cell receptor beta chains from one sample in a study of monozygotic twins with inflammatory bowel disease. Following a re-call of the 5' RACE reads, TCRdb has one entry per CDR3 protein and lacks DNA. This listing includes some 200,000 distinct CDR3 sequences. Sequencing was carried out using blood. Source of these receptors: a human donor with ulcerative colitis or Crohn's disease, or a healthy co-twin of an affected twin (not recorded which). Each CDR3 is given with its conserved first and last residue.

v_call,j_call,cdr3_aa
TRBV2,TRBJ1-1,CASRGQVNTEAFF
TRBV12-3/TRBV12-4,TRBJ2-5,CASSLKGLPGETQYF
TRBV7-9,TRBJ1-2,CASSLQQGSYTF
TRBV20-1,TRBJ2-3,CSAQGERGATDTQYF
TRBV5-1,TRBJ1-1,CASETEGSGHTEAFF
TRBV7-8,TRBJ1-2,CASSLGTGGAWYGYTF
TRBV7-2,TRBJ2-5,CASSTPTSGGGETQYF
TRBV5-5,TRBJ1-1,CASSLSGDRSGAFF
TRBV5-1,TRBJ2-5,CASSLGALSETQYF
TRBV14,TRBJ2-3,CASSQDGWRTGTDTQYF
TRBV5-5,TRBJ2-7,CASSLRGTIPYEQYF
TRBV5-6,TRBJ1-2,CASSFRADIGYTF
TRBV4-1,TRBJ1-2,CASSQVSGNGYTF
TRBV12-3/TRBV12-4,TRBJ1-2,CASSFSGLYGYTF
TRBV5-6,TRBJ2-7,CASSFGTGGAYEQYF
TRBV5-4,TRBJ1-4,CASSAQGEKLFF
TRBV5-1,TRBJ1-6,CASSFNRDYNSPLHF
TRBV5-1,TRBJ1-1,CASSLEQGWTEAFF
TRBV6-1,TRBJ2-7,CASSEVQGPTYEQYF
TRBV12-3/TRBV12-4,TRBJ2-7,CASSLGRAYEQYF
TRBV19,TRBJ2-6,CASRDRTSGANVLTF
TRBV19,TRBJ1-2,CASTRDRGANYGYTF
TRBV6-6,TRBJ2-5,CASQSPQETQYF
TRBV20-1,TRBJ1-5,CSASRDPNQPQHF
TRBV12-3/TRBV12-4,TRBJ1-1,CASIVGGGLAEAFF
TRBV7-9,TRBJ1-4,CASSFSSQGEKLFF
TRBV3-1,TRBJ1-2,CASSQVAYGYTF
TRBV6-1,TRBJ1-4,CASSVRQGGEKLFF
TRBV7-2,TRBJ1-5,CASSLVALFGQPQHF
TRBV5-6,TRBJ2-7,CASSQDRGYEQYF
TRBV29-1,TRBJ1-3,CSVLGAAGNTIYF
TRBV12-3/TRBV12-4,TRBJ1-3,CASTIRGGNTIYF
TRBV27,TRBJ1-1,CASSFAEMGNTEAFF
TRBV6-1,TRBJ1-1,CASRRGTGSPTEAFF
TRBV27,TRBJ2-1,CASSLLDGDNEQFF
TRBV20-1,TRBJ1-2,CSGDGTALNYGYTF
TRBV24-1,TRBJ2-5,CATSQGQISYHETQYF
TRBV6-1,TRBJ1-6,CASSEVNSGTGTMRSLHF
TRBV5-1,TRBJ2-3,CASSLVEVTDTQYF
TRBV5-1,TRBJ1-1,CASSLTLVNTEAFF
TRBV7-2,TRBJ2-1,CASSPIRGNEQFF
TRBV11-2,TRBJ1-2,CASSSRFRGGYTF
TRBV20-1,TRBJ2-2,CSARDLTGGTGELFF
TRBV12-3/TRBV12-4,TRBJ2-7,CASSTPGQGFYEQYF
TRBV5-1,TRBJ2-4,CASSLAVNFGKNIQYF